The 3 T cell receptor beta chains given below trace back to one sample, sequenced in a study of human T cells and chemical hapten exposure. Time point: patch test 2, 6 weeks after DPC sensitization. The sample's treatment: therapeutic diphenylcyclopropenone sensitization with weekly scalp DPC. One entry per CDR3 protein results from TCRdb running MiXCR on the RACE reads. Of about 84,000 distinct CDR3 sequences detected, 10% to 13% appear once; the ten largest clones hold 2.5%. The specimen comprised whole blood, sampled in connection with sensitization to the hapten diphenylcyclopropenone (DPC). The origin of the receptors is a woman aged 30 to 39 with alopecia areata. Some clones in this sample may be carry-over from other donors' samples.

The sample holds a few counts of this clonotype. This chain uses TRBV29-1 with TRBJ1-1, with unresolved D. The germline V gene encodes CDR1 SQVTM and CDR2 ANQGSEA. Trimming pared 7 bases from V and 3 bases from J, leaving 6 bases between. This CDR3 spans 10 amino acids. This CDR3 is CSGGYTEAFF. The CDR3 nucleotides read TGCAGCGGAGGATACACTGAAGCTTTCTTT.

This clonotype was seen a handful of times. The chain links TRBV5-1 to TRBJ1-1; TRBD1 aligns across 8 bases. With 4 bases clipped from V and 4 bases from J, the junction kept 6 bases outside the gene matches. The CDR3 extends over 14 amino acids. Looked up from germline, CDR1 is SGHRS and CDR2 is YFSETQ. CDR3 loop: CASSGTGQGTEAFF. Written as DNA, the CDR3 is TGCGCCAGCAGCGGGACAGGCCAGGGCACTGAAGCTTTCTTT.

This clonotype has a count of ten or more. This chain connects TRBV7-2 to TRBJ2-7; 8 bases line up with TRBD1. The CDR3 covers 15 residues. V lost 5 bases and J lost 4; bases outside the gene matches: 10. Germline V gives CDR1 SGHTA, CDR2 FQGNSA. The CDR3 loop is CASSPDPDRVYEQYF. As DNA, the CDR3 is TGTGCCAGCAGCCCCGATCCGGACAGGGTATACGAGCAGTACTTC.